The clone carrying this T cell receptor (beta chain) came up many times. Its antigen is unknown. The read ends 3 residues shy of where the CDR3 ends; the end is completed using the germline J gene. The V end was cut by 8 bases, the J end by 3 bases, with 11 bases between. Germline CDR1 and CDR2: SNHLY and FYNNEI. The CDR3 is 12 amino acids. This entry belongs to a study of T cell clonality in common variable immunodeficiency. The repertoire was sequenced with immunoSEQ multiplex PCR; TCRdb's copy has only in-frame clones and lacks some. The sample contains some 53,000 clones, none occurring once; less than 4% lies in the top ten. Broader study findings: Reportedly, TCR beta sequences from common variable immunodeficiency showed fewer deletions and N-nucleotide insertions.

Sequencing was done on a sample of peripheral blood mononuclear cells. The chain couples TRBV2 to TRBJ2-7; the D gene is possibly TRBD2 (7 bases). This TCR derives from a person aged 18 to 75 in good health. Partial CDR3 DNA: TGTGCCAGCTACAGGGAGGGCTACGAG. Protein product: CASYREGYE. The entire CDR3 protein reads CASYREGYEQYF.